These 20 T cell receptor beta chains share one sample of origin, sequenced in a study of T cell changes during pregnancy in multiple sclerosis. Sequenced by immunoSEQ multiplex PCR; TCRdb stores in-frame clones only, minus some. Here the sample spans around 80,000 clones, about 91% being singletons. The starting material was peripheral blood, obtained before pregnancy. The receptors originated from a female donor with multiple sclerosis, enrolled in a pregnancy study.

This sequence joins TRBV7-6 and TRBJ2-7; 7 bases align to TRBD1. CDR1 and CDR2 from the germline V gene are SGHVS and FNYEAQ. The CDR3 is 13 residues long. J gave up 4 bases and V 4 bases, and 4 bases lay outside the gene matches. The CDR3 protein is CASSYGTAYEQYF. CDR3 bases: TGTGCCAGCAGCTATGGGACAGCTTACGAGCAGTACTTC.

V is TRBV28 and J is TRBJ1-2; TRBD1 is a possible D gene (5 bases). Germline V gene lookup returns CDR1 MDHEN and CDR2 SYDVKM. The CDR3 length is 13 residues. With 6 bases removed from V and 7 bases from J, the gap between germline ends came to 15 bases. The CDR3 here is CASSLPGGGGYTF. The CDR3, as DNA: TGTGCCAGCAGCCTCCCCGGGGGGGGTGGCTACACCTTC.

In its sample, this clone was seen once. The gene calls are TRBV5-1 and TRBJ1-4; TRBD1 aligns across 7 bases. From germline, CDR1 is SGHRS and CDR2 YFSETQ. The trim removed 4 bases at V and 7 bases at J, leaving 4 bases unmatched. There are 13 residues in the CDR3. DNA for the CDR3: TGCGCCAGCAGCGGGGGACAGACTGAAAAACTGTTTTTT. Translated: CASSGGQTEKLFF.

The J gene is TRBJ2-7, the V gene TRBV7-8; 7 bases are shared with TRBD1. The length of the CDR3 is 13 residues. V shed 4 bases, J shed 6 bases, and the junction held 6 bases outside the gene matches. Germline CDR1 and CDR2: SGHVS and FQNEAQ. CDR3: CASSYGQVREQYF. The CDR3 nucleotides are TGTGCCAGCAGCTATGGACAGGTACGCGAGCAGTACTTC.

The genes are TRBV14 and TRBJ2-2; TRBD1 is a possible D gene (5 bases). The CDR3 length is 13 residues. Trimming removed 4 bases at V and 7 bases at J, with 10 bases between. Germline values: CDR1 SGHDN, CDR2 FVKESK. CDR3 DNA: TGTGCCAGCAGCCGCCTTCAGGGCGGGGAGCTGTTTTTT. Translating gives CASSRLQGGELFF.

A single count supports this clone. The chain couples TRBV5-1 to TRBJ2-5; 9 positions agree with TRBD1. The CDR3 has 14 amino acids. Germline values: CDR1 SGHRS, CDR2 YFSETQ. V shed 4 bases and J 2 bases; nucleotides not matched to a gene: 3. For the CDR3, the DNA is TGCGCCAGCAGCCACGGGACAGGGCAAGAGACCCAGTACTTC. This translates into CASSHGTGQETQYF.

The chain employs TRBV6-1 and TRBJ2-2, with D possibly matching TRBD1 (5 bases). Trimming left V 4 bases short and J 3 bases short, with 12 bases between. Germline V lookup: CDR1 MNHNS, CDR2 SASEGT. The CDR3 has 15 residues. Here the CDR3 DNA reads TGTGCCAGCAGTGCGCTTACAGGACACACCGGGGAGCTGTTTTTT. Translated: CASSALTGHTGELFF.

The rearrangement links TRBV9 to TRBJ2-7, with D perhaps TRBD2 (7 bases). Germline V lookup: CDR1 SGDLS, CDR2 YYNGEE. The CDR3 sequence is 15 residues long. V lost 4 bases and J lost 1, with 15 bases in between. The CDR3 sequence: CASSSREGGSYEQYF. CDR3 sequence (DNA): TGTGCCAGCAGCTCACGAGAGGGGGGGTCCTACGAGCAGTACTTC.

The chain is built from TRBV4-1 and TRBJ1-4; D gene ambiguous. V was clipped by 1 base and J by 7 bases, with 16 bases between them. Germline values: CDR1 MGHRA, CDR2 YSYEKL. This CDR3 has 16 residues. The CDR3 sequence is CASSQVGRAVGEKLFF. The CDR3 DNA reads TGCGCCAGCAGCCAAGTTGGGAGGGCTGTTGGTGAAAAACTGTTTTTT.

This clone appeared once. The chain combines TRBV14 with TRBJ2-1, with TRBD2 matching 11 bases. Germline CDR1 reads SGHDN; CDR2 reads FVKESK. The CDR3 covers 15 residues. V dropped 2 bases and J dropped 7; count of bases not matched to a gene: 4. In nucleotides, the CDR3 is TGTGCCAGCAGCCAACTAGCGGGGGGTGAAAATGAGCAGTTCTTC. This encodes CASSQLAGGENEQFF.

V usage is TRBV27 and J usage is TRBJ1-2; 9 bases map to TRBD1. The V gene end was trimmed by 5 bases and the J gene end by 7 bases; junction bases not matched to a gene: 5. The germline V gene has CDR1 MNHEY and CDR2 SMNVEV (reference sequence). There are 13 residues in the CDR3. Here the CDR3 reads CASSPGTGFGYTF. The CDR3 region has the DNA TGTGCCAGCAGTCCCGGGACAGGGTTTGGCTACACCTTC.

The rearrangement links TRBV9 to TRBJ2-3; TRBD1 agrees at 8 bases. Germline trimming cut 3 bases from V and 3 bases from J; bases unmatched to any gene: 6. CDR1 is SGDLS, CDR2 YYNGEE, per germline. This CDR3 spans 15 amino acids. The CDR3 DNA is TGTGCCAGCAGCGAACGACAGGGGTGGACAGATACGCAGTATTTT. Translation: CASSERQGWTDTQYF.

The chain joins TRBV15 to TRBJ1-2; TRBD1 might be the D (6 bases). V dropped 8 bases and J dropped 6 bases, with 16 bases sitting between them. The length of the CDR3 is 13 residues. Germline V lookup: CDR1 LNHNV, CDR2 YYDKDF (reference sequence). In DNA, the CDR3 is TGTGCCACCCGGGGGGGGGCCTCTAATGGCTACACCTTC. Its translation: CATRGGASNGYTF.

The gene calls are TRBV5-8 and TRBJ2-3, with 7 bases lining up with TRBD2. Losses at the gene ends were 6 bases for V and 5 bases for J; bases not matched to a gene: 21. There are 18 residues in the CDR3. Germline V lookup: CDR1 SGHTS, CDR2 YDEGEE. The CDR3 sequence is CASTKTVSSGGFGDTQYF. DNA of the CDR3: TGTGCCAGCACCAAGACCGTTAGCTCCGGGGGGTTTGGAGATACGCAGTATTTT.

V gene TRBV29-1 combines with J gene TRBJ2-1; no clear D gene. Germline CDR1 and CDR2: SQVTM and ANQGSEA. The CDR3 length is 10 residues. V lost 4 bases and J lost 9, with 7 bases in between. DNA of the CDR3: TGCAGCGTTGGCCCGGGTGAGCAGTTCTTC. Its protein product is CSVGPGEQFF.

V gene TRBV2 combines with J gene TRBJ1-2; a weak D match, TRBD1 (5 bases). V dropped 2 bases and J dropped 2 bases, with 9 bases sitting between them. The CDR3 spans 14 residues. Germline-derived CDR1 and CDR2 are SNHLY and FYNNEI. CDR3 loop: CASSETGSNYGYTF. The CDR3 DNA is TGTGCCAGCAGTGAAACAGGATCCAACTATGGCTACACCTTC. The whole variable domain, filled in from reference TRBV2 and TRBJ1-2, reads EPEVTQTPSHQVTQMGQEVILRCVPISNHLYFYWYRQILGQKVEFLVSFYNNEISEKSEIFDDQFSVERPDGSNFTLKIRSTKLEDSAMYFCASSETGSNYGYTFGSGTRLTVV.

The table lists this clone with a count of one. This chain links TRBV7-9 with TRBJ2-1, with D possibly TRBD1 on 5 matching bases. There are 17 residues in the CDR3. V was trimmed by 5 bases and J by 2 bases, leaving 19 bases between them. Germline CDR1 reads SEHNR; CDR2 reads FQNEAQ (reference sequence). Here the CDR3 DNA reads TGTGCCAGCAGCCCTCCCCTGGACAAGACCCCCTACAATGAGCAGTTCTTC. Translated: CASSPPLDKTPYNEQFF.

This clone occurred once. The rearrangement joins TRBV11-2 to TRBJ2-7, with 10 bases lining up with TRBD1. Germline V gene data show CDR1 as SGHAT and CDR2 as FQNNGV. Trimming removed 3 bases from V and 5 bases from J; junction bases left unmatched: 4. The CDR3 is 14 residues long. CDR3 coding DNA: TGTGCCAGCAGCTTGGGACAGGGGCGACACGAGCAGTACTTC. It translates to CASSLGQGRHEQYF. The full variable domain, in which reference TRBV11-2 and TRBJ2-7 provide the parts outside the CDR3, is EAGVAQSPRYKIIEKRQSVAFWCNPISGHATLYWYQQILGQGPKLLIQFQNNGVVDDSQLPKDRFSAERLKGVDSTLKIQPAKLEDSAVYLCASSLGQGRHEQYFGPGTRLTVT.

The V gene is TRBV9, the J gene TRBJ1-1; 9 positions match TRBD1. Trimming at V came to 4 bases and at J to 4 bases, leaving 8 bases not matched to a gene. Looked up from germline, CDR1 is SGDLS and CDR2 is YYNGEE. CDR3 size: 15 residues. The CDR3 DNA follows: TGTGCCAGCAGCCCAAGCGGGACAGGGACCACTGAAGCTTTCTTT. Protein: CASSPSGTGTTEAFF.

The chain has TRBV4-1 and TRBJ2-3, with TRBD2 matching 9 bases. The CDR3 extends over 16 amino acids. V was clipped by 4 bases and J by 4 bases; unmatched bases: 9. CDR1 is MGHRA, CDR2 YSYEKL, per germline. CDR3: CASSPISGGIADTQYF. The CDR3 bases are TGCGCCAGCAGCCCTATAAGCGGGGGGATTGCAGATACGCAGTATTTT.